This T cell receptor beta chain was recovered during a study of regulatory T cells in long-lasting Graves disease. Findings and caveats of the study: In persistent patients, shared public clonotypes (roughly 2,700) outnumbered those in new patients (about 890).

CDR3 regions were amplified by Arm-PCR using iRepertoire HTBI primers to build TCR beta libraries. TCRdb independently ran MiXCR on the multiplex PCR reads; one entry per CDR3 protein. Here the sample spans roughly 420,000 distinct CDR3 sequences, over 15% being singletons. V was shortened by 1 base and J by 7 bases, with 16 bases between the two germline ends. In germline, CDR1 is LGHDT, CDR2 YNNKEL (reference sequence). This CDR3 comprises 15 residues. Noted time point: newly diagnosed GD, antithyroid drugs for less than 3 months. TCR sequences were obtained from RNA taken from PBMCs. This clonotype was counted many times. The antigen remains unidentified. The data also belong to a second study, concerning T cells in Graves' hyperthyroidism and ophthalmopathy. This second report adds: Ophthalmopathy was model-predicted a median approximately six months pre-onset.

The TCR was taken from a woman aged 18-35 years with Graves disease. The V call is TRBV3-1, the J call TRBJ1-1; D call uncertain. Sequenced material: peripheral blood mononuclear cells (PBMCs), taken at new diagnosis, from a patient treated with antithyroid drugs. The CDR3 DNA reads as TGTGCCAGCAGCCAAGTGCAAGGGATGAGTAATGAAGCTTTCTTT. This sequence encodes CASSQVQGMSNEAFF. The full variable domain, in which reference TRBV3-1 and TRBJ1-1 provide the parts outside the CDR3, is DTAVSQTPKYLVTQMGNDKSIKCEQNLGHDTMYWYKQDSKKFLKIMFSYNNKELIINETVPNRFSPKSPDKAHLNLHINSLELGDSAVYFCASSQVQGMSNEAFFGQGTRLTVV.